What follows are 10 T cell receptor beta chains derived from one specimen sequenced in a study of monozygotic twins with inflammatory bowel disease. From the 5' RACE reads, TCRdb lists one entry per CDR3 protein and no DNA. This repertoire includes around 450,000 distinct CDR3 sequences. The sample was blood. The receptors were sampled from a human donor with ulcerative colitis or Crohn's disease, or a healthy co-twin of an affected twin (not recorded which).

The V gene is TRBV18, the J gene TRBJ2-1; as DNA is missing, the TRBD2 call by TCRdb cannot be tested. Germline V lookup: CDR1 KGHSH, CDR2 LQKENI. This CDR3 region has 16 residues. CDR3 residues: CASSPTSGLAGDEQFF.

The rearrangement uses TRBV10-3 and TRBJ1-1. The CDR3 totals 14 residues. CDR1 ENHRY and CDR2 SYGVKD come from the germline V gene. The CDR3 reads CAISVTSWGTEAFF.

The gene calls are TRBV7-2 and TRBJ2-7. CDR1 is SGHTA, CDR2 FQGNSA, per germline. This CDR3 region has 15 residues. Here the CDR3 reads CASSLAPESSYEQYF. Looking up the rest from reference TRBV7-2 and TRBJ2-7 gives the full variable domain: GAGVSQSPSNKVTEKGKDVELRCDPISGHTALYWYRQSLGQGLEFLIYFQGNSAPDKSGLPSDRFSAERTGGSVSTLTIQRTQQEDSAVYLCASSLAPESSYEQYFGPGTRLTVT.

The J gene is TRBJ1-2, the V gene TRBV3-1. The CDR3 runs 15 residues. The germline CDR1 and CDR2 sequences are LGHDT and YNNKEL (reference sequence). Here the CDR3 reads CASSQGGAGFYGYTF.

This chain links TRBV4-1 with TRBJ2-3; TCRdb designates TRBD1, a call that cannot be tested without DNA. Looked up from germline, CDR1 is MGHRA and CDR2 is YSYEKL. The CDR3 is made up of 13 amino acids. The CDR3 loop is CASSQEGGRTQYF.

The V call is TRBV3-1, the J call TRBJ1-1. This CDR3 has 14 residues. Per the germline V gene, CDR1 is LGHDT and CDR2 is YNNKEL (reference sequence). CDR3 protein: CASSHRILNTEAFF.

The rearrangement links TRBV30 to TRBJ1-1. Germline V gene lookup returns CDR1 GTSNPN and CDR2 SVGIG (reference sequence). The CDR3 consists of 11 residues. The CDR3 region is CAWSPLTEAFF. Complete variable domain (other parts from reference TRBV30 and TRBJ1-1): SQTIHQWPATLVQPVGSPLSLECTVEGTSNPNLYWYRQAAGRGLQLLFYSVGIGQISSEVPQNLSASRPQDRQFILSSKKLLLSDSGFYLCAWSPLTEAFFGQGTRLTVV.

The V call is TRBV29-1, the J call TRBJ1-2. The germline V gene encodes CDR1 SQVTM and CDR2 ANQGSEA. The CDR3 sequence is 12 residues long. This CDR3 reads CSVEPGAGGYTF.

The CDR3 is CSARDATRMRDIQYF. V usage is TRBV20-1 and J usage is TRBJ2-4; TCRdb picks TRBD2, but there is no DNA to check that call. The CDR3 loop spans 15 amino acids. Germline CDR1 is DFQATT and CDR2 is SNEGSKA (reference sequence).

The chain has TRBV12-3 or TRBV12-4 and TRBJ1-4; as DNA is missing, the TRBD1 call by TCRdb cannot be tested. The CDR3 is 15 amino acids. The CDR3 protein is CASRPSGGVNEKLFF.